One sample yielded the 25 T cell receptor beta chains listed below, sequenced in a study of T cell changes during pregnancy in multiple sclerosis. Repertoires were generated with immunoSEQ multiplex PCR, while TCRdb's copy carries only in-frame clones and drops some. The sample has about 40,000 clones; 88% are singletons. Material: CD4+ T cells from peripheral blood mononuclear cells, obtained in the second trimester of pregnancy. These receptors all come from a female donor with multiple sclerosis, enrolled in a pregnancy study.

The CDR3 loop reads CASSLYQGAISSYEQYF. The DNA of the CDR3 is TGTGCCAGCAGCTTATACCAGGGGGCAATCTCATCCTACGAGCAGTACTTC. This rearrangement joins TRBV11-1 to TRBJ2-7, with 8 bases matching TRBD1. The CDR3 consists of 17 residues. Per the germline V gene, CDR1 is SGHAT and CDR2 is FQDESV (reference sequence). V trimming: 2 bases; J trimming: 1 base; junction bases outside the gene matches: 10.

The chain joins TRBV14 to TRBJ2-1; 11 bases are a match to TRBD2. Germline CDR1 and CDR2: SGHDN and FVKESK. The CDR3 consists of 16 residues. Trimming at V came to 0 bases and at J to 9 bases, leaving 7 bases not matched to a gene. The CDR3 region is CASSQELAGVFGEQFF. In DNA, the CDR3 is TGTGCCAGCAGCCAAGAACTAGCGGGAGTGTTTGGTGAGCAGTTCTTC. Drawing the rest from reference TRBV14 and TRBJ2-1, the complete variable domain is EAGVTQFPSHSVIEKGQTVTLRCDPISGHDNLYWYRRVMGKEIKFLLHFVKESKQDESGMPNNRFLAERTGGTYSTLKVQPAELEDSGVYFCASSQELAGVFGEQFFGPGTRLTVL.

J is TRBJ2-7 and V is TRBV30, with D unclear. The CDR3 totals 15 residues. CDR1 GTSNPN and CDR2 SVGIG come from the germline V gene (reference sequence). V shed 3 bases and J shed 2 bases, with 17 bases lying between them. This chain's CDR3 is CAWSKFSAETYEQYF. The CDR3, as DNA: TGTGCCTGGAGCAAGTTTTCGGCGGAGACCTACGAGCAGTACTTC.

In this sample, this clone turned up once. The rearrangement links TRBV7-9 to TRBJ1-2; D is perhaps TRBD1 (5 bases). This CDR3 contains 15 residues. V lost 5 bases, J lost 6 bases, and 19 bases lay in between. From germline, CDR1 is SEHNR and CDR2 FQNEAQ (reference sequence). The DNA of the CDR3 is TGTGCCAGCAGCCTAGGGAGGGGATTTAGGGATGGCTACACCTTC. Protein: CASSLGRGFRDGYTF.

The chain recombines TRBV27 with TRBJ2-5; D ambiguous. Germline CDR1 is MNHEY and CDR2 is SMNVEV (reference sequence). Trimming cost V 8 bases and J 5 bases, with 15 bases left between them. The CDR3 sequence is 13 residues long. Written as DNA, the CDR3 is TGTGCCAGCCGCCCAGGCGCCTCGGAGACCCAGTACTTC. Translating gives CASRPGASETQYF.

The chain joins TRBV5-5 to TRBJ2-7, with 10 bases matching TRBD2. V trimming: 2 bases; J trimming: 6 bases; junction bases outside the gene matches: 8. Germline V gene lookup returns CDR1 SGHKS and CDR2 YYEKEE (reference sequence). The CDR3 contains 15 residues. The CDR3 sequence is CASSFVPAGGFEQYF. The DNA for the CDR3 is TGTGCCAGCAGCTTTGTTCCAGCGGGAGGGTTCGAGCAGTACTTC.

This chain joins TRBV9 and TRBJ2-1; the D is unclear. This CDR3 contains 16 residues. Trimming took 4 bases from V and 0 from J, leaving 14 bases between them. Germline assignment: CDR1 SGDLS and CDR2 YYNGEE. The CDR3 region has the DNA TGTGCCAGCAGCCGACGGAGTGTCAGCTCCTACAATGAGCAGTTCTTC. This gives the protein CASSRRSVSSYNEQFF.

The chain recombines TRBV5-1 with TRBJ2-5; 7 bases agree with TRBD2. J was trimmed by 4 bases and V by 4 bases; bases with no gene match: 7. This CDR3 comprises 14 residues. Germline V gives CDR1 SGHRS, CDR2 YFSETQ. The CDR3 bases are TGCGCCAGCAGCCAGGGAGGGGCTCTAGAGACCCAGTACTTC. Translation gives CASSQGGALETQYF.

V usage is TRBV9 and J usage is TRBJ1-4; D not certain. There are 13 residues in the CDR3. The V gene lost 2 bases and the J gene lost 4 bases, with 6 bases spanning the gap. Germline V gives CDR1 SGDLS, CDR2 YYNGEE. Here the CDR3 reads CASSVNGNEKLFF. CDR3 sequence (DNA): TGTGCCAGCAGCGTTAACGGTAATGAAAAACTGTTTTTT.

The chain recombines TRBV7-6 with TRBJ2-1; D not certain. The germline gives CDR1 SGHVS, CDR2 FNYEAQ. The CDR3 has 15 amino acids. V was trimmed by 2 bases and J by 9 bases, leaving 17 bases between them. The CDR3 nucleotides read TGTGCCAGCAGCTTAATGGCAGGCAAGTTGGTTGAGCAGTTCTTC. Protein product: CASSLMAGKLVEQFF.

V is TRBV28 and J is TRBJ1-5; 11 bases are shared with TRBD1. Trimming cost V 8 bases and J 7 bases; bases outside gene matches: 13. Germline CDR1 reads MDHEN; CDR2 reads SYDVKM. The CDR3 is 16 residues long. The DNA for the CDR3 is TGTGCCAGCCATCCCATCGGGACAGGGGGAATCCAGCCCCAGCATTTT. Encoded protein: CASHPIGTGGIQPQHF.

The chain links TRBV5-1 to TRBJ2-2, with D possibly being TRBD2 (6 bases). CDR3 length equals 16 residues. CDR1 is SGHRS and CDR2 is YFSETQ in the germline V gene. Between the trimmed V and J ends, which lost 2 bases and 8 bases, there was a span of 19 bases. The CDR3 spells CASSLLAGGTRGELFF. The CDR3 bases are TGCGCCAGCAGCTTACTAGCCGGAGGAACCCGGGGGGAGCTGTTTTTT.

This clone was counted once. The J gene is TRBJ2-7, the V gene TRBV28; D is perhaps TRBD1 (5 bases). Germline V gene sequence: CDR1 MDHEN, CDR2 SYDVKM. This CDR3 region has 16 residues. V shed 2 bases and J shed 0 bases, with 14 bases lying between them. CDR3 nucleotide sequence: TGTGCCAGCAGTTTAGGCTCCGGACACCACTCCTACGAGCAGTACTTC. Protein: CASSLGSGHHSYEQYF.

The V and J genes are TRBV21-1 and TRBJ2-7; the D call of TRBD2 is as the table states it, not checked on the DNA. TRBV21-1 is recorded as a pseudogene. The CDR3 extends over 15 amino acids. The CDR3 spells CASSKGPTHEDEQYF. The CDR3 DNA reads TGTGCCAGCAGCAAAGGGCCCACTCACGAGGACGAGCAGTACTTC.

The rearrangement joins TRBV5-1 to TRBJ2-1; 7 positions agree with TRBD1. Germline lookup yields CDR1 SGHRS and CDR2 YFSETQ. The CDR3 is made up of 13 amino acids. V was clipped by 5 bases and J by 8 bases; unmatched bases: 7. In DNA form, the CDR3 reads TGCGCCAGCAGGGAGACAGGGTGGGATGAGCAGTTCTTC. Translation: CASRETGWDEQFF.

V and J are TRBV7-9 and TRBJ2-7; 8 nucleotides match TRBD1. This CDR3 spans 16 amino acids. In germline, CDR1 is SEHNR, CDR2 FQNEAQ (reference sequence). Trimming removed 5 bases from V and 2 bases from J; junction bases left unmatched: 11. The CDR3 loop is CASSGTGTGGTYEQYF. The CDR3 nucleotides are TGTGCCAGCAGCGGTACCGGGACAGGCGGAACCTACGAGCAGTACTTC.

V usage is TRBV7-2 and J usage is TRBJ2-3, with 7 bases matching TRBD1. The trim removed 4 bases at V and 3 bases at J, leaving 7 bases unmatched. Germline values: CDR1 SGHTA, CDR2 FQGNSA. There are 15 residues in the CDR3. The CDR3: CASSSGQVWTDTQYF. CDR3 bases: TGTGCCAGCAGCTCCGGACAGGTGTGGACAGATACGCAGTATTTT.

Comments on this clone: This sample also contains other DNA sequences that code for the same CDR3. The V call is TRBV6-5, the J call TRBJ2-1; D not resolved. The CDR3 sequence is 14 residues long. Trimming shortened V by 9 bases and J by 0 bases, and 12 bases separated the two germline ends. Germline CDR1 reads MNHEY; CDR2 reads SVGAGI. CDR3: CASSPLSSYNEQFF. The CDR3 DNA reads as TGTGCCAGTTCTCCCCTAAGCTCCTACAATGAGCAGTTCTTC.

The chain joins TRBV5-1 to TRBJ2-6; 12 bases map to TRBD1. V was pared by 4 bases and J by 0 bases, with 8 bases of the junction left unmatched. CDR1 SGHRS and CDR2 YFSETQ come from the germline V gene. There are 19 residues in the CDR3. Here the CDR3 DNA reads TGCGCCAGCAGCACGCCGGGACAGGGGGCTTCCTCTGGGGCCAACGTCCTGACTTTC. Translated: CASSTPGQGASSGANVLTF.

The chain employs TRBV4-3 and TRBJ2-1; 11 bases are a match to TRBD2. The ends lost 1 base at V and 8 bases at J; junction bases unmatched: 4. Per germline, CDR1 LGHNA and CDR2 YSLEER. The CDR3 covers 15 residues. CDR3 region: CASSQALAGEHEQFF. In nucleotides, the CDR3 is TGCGCCAGCAGCCAAGCACTAGCGGGAGAGCATGAGCAGTTCTTC.

The V call is TRBV9, the J call TRBJ2-1; the match to TRBD2 covers 12 bases. Germline CDR1 SGDLS, CDR2 YYNGEE. J gave up 7 bases and V 3 bases, and 8 bases lay outside the gene matches. The CDR3 sequence is 16 residues long. In nucleotides, the CDR3 is TGTGCCAGCAGCGCTGCTAGCGGGAGGGCTGAGAATGAGCAGTTCTTC. Encoded protein: CASSAASGRAENEQFF.

The chain recombines TRBV5-4 with TRBJ2-4, with 8 bases identical to TRBD2. J lost 7 bases, V lost 1 base, and 4 bases had no gene match. The CDR3 loop spans 14 amino acids. CDR1 and CDR2 (germline): SGHNT, YYREEE (reference sequence). CDR3 coding DNA: TGTGCCAGCAGCTTGCCCAGCGGGAGTAACATTCAGTACTTC. Amino acid sequence: CASSLPSGSNIQYF. The whole variable domain, remainder taken from reference TRBV5-4 and TRBJ2-4, is ETGVTQSPTHLIKTRGQQVTLRCSSQSGHNTVSWYQQALGQGPQFIFQYYREEENGRGNFPPRFSGLQFPNYSSELNVNALELDDSALYLCASSLPSGSNIQYFGAGTRLSVL.

The chain has TRBV18 and TRBJ2-2; unclear D gene. V lost 2 bases to trimming and J lost 7 bases, with 5 bases between them. Germline CDR1 reads KGHSH; CDR2 reads LQKENI. CDR3 length: 12 residues. CDR3 amino acids: CASSPGRGELFF. CDR3 coding DNA: TGTGCCAGCTCACCAGGCCGCGGGGAGCTGTTTTTT.

The chain is built from TRBV28 and TRBJ1-5; unclear D gene. CDR1 MDHEN and CDR2 SYDVKM come from the germline V gene. V was cut by 3 bases and J by 2 bases, with 11 bases left in between. CDR3 length equals 15 residues. This chain's CDR3 is CASSLPGYGNQPQHF. CDR3 coding DNA: TGTGCCAGCAGTTTGCCGGGATACGGCAATCAGCCCCAGCATTTT.

V usage is TRBV5-1 and J usage is TRBJ1-1; 7 bases line up with TRBD1. The CDR3 runs 16 residues. V lost 4 bases and J lost 7; bases outside the gene matches: 16. Germline values: CDR1 SGHRS, CDR2 YFSETQ. The CDR3 nucleotides read TGCGCCAGCAGCCCATCATTTGACAGGGCGGACAGTGAAGCTTTCTTT. It specifies CASSPSFDRADSEAFF.